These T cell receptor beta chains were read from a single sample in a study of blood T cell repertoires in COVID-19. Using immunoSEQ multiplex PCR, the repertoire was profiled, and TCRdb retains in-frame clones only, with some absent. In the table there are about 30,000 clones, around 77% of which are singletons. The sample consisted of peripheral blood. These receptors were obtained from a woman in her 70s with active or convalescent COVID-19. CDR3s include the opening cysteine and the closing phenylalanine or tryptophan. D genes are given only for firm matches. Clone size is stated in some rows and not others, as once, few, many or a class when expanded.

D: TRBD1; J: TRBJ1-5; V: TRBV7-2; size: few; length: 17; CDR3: CASSSTGGRKGNQPQHF; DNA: TGTGCCAGCAGCTCGACAGGGGGCAGGAAGGGCAATCAGCCCCAGCATTTT
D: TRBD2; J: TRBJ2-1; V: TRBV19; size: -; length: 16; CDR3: CASSKSGLAGGHEQFF; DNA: TGTGCCAGTAGTAAATCGGGACTAGCGGGGGGTCATGAGCAGTTCTTC
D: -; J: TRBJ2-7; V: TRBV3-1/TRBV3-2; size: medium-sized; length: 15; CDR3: CASSQAQSSSYEQYF; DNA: TGTGCCAGCAGCCAAGCGCAGTCCTCCTCCTACGAGCAGTACTTC
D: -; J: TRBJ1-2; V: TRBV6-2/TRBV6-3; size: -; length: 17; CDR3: CASSARRQAGNNYGYTF; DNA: TGTGCCAGCAGTGCAAGGAGACAAGCGGGGAATAACTATGGCTACACCTTC
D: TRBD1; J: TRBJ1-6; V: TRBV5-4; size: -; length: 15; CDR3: CASSWGQETRSPLHF; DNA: TGTGCCAGCAGCTGGGGACAGGAGACGAGATCACCCCTCCACTTT
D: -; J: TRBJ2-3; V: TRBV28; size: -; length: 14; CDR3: CASSLQGSTDTQYF; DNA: TGTGCCAGCAGTTTACAGGGAAGCACAGATACGCAGTATTTT
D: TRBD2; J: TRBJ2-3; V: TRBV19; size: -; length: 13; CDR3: CASGLAGGDTQYF; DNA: TGTGCCAGTGGACTAGCGGGGGGAGATACGCAGTATTTT
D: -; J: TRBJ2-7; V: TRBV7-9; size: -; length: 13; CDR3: CASSLGQVGTSDF; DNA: TGTGCCAGCAGCTTAGGGCAGGTGGGTACTTCGGACTTC
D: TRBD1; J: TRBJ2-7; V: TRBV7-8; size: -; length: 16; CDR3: CASSPRAGQGSYEQYF; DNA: TGTGCCAGCAGCCCCCGAGCGGGACAGGGCTCCTACGAGCAGTACTTC
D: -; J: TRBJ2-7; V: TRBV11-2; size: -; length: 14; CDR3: CASSLAGGSYEQYF; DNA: TGTGCCAGCAGCTTAGCAGGGGGGAGCTACGAGCAGTACTTC
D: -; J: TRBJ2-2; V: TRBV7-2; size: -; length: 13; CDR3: CASSPQGTGELFF; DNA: TGTGCCAGCAGCCCCCAGGGGACCGGGGAGCTGTTTTTT
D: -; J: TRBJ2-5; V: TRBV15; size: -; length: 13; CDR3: CATSRAVQETQYF; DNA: TGTGCCACCAGCAGAGCAGTTCAAGAGACCCAGTACTTC
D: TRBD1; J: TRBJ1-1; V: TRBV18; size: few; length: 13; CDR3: CASLRDREKGAFF; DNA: TGTGCCAGCCTCCGGGACAGGGAAAAGGGAGCTTTCTTT
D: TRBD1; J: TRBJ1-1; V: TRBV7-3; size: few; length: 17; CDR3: CASSLTQGETKDTEAFF; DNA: TGTGCCAGCAGCTTAACCCAGGGGGAAACGAAAGACACTGAAGCTTTCTTT
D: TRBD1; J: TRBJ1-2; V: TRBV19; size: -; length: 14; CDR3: CASSTGQGASGYTF; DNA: TGTGCCAGTAGTACCGGACAGGGGGCGAGTGGCTACACCTTC
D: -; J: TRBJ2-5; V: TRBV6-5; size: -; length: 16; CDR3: CASSYPHRTAQETQYF; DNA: TGTGCCAGCAGTTACCCCCACAGGACAGCCCAAGAGACCCAGTACTTC
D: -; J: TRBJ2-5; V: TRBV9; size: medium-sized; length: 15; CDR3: CASSVSPSFQETQYF; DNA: TGTGCCAGCAGCGTAAGCCCTTCATTCCAAGAGACCCAGTACTTC
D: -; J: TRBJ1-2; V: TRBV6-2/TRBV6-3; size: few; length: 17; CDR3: CASSYSQGRKENYGYTF; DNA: TGTGCCAGCAGTTACTCGCAGGGCAGGAAGGAGAACTATGGCTACACCTTC
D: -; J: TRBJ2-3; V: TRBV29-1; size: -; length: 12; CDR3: CSVEALLDTQYF; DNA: TGCAGCGTTGAGGCCCTGCTGGATACGCAGTATTTT
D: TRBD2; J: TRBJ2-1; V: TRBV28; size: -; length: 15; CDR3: CASSPGTSGYNEQFF; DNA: TGTGCCAGCAGTCCCGGGACTAGCGGGTACAATGAGCAGTTCTTC
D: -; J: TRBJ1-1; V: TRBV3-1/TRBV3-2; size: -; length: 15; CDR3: CASSQDRPAGTEAFF; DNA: TGTGCCAGCAGCCAAGATCGGCCGGCGGGCACTGAAGCTTTCTTT
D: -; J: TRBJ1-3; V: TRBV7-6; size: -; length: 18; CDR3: CASSLAHRAGNSGNTIYF; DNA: TGTGCCAGCAGCTTAGCGCATCGGGCAGGGAACTCTGGAAACACCATATATTTT
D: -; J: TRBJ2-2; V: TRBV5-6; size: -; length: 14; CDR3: CASTTLEGPGELFF; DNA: TGTGCCAGCACCACCCTCGAGGGTCCCGGGGAGCTGTTTTTT
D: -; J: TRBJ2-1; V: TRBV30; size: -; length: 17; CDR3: CAWSVLAPGEVYNEQFF; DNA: TGTGCCTGGAGTGTACTCGCGCCGGGGGAGGTTTACAATGAGCAGTTCTTC
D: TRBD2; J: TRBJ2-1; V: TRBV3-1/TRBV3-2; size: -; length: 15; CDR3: CASSPRLAGTNEQFF; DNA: TGTGCCAGCAGCCCTCGCCTAGCGGGTACTAATGAGCAGTTCTTC
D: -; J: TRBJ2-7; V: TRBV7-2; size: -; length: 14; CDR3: CASSISQSSYEQYF; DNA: TGTGCCAGCAGCATTAGCCAGAGCTCCTACGAGCAGTACTTC
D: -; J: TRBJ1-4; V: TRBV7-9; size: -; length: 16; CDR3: CASSLEVFGLDEKLFF; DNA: TGTGCCAGCAGCTTAGAAGTCTTCGGTCTCGATGAAAAACTGTTTTTT
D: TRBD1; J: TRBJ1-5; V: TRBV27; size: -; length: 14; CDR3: CASSERDRNQPQHF; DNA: TGTGCCAGCAGCGAACGGGACAGAAATCAGCCCCAGCATTTT
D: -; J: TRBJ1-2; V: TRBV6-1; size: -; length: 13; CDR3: CASSEQGKYGYTF; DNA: TGTGCCAGCAGTGAACAGGGGAAATACGGCTACACCTTC
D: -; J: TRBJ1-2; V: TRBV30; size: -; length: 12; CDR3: CAWDIENYGYTF; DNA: TGTGCCTGGGATATAGAGAACTATGGCTACACCTTC
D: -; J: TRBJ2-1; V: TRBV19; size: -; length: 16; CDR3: CASSSHGGATYNEQFF; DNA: TGTGCCAGTAGTTCCCACGGCGGGGCTACTTACAATGAGCAGTTCTTC
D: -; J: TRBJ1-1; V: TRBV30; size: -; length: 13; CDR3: CAWTALRYTEAFF; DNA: TGTGCCTGGACGGCGCTCAGGTACACTGAAGCTTTCTTT
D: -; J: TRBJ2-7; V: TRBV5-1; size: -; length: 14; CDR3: CASSIGVSSYEQYF; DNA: TGCGCCAGCAGCATCGGGGTTAGCTCCTACGAGCAGTACTTC
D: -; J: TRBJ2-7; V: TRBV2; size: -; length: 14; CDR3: CASSEGRNNYEQYF; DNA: TGTGCCAGCAGTGAAGGGAGAAATAATTACGAGCAGTACTTC
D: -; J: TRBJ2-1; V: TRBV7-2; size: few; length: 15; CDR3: CASSATGKGYNEQFF; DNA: TGTGCCAGCAGCGCCACAGGGAAGGGGTACAATGAGCAGTTCTTC
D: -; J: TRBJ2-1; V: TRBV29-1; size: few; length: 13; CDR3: CSAFRTTYNEQFF; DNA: TGCAGCGCTTTTAGGACTACTTACAATGAGCAGTTCTTC
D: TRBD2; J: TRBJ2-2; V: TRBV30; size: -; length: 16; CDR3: CAWSGLAGENTGELFF; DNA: TGTGCCTGGAGTGGGCTAGCGGGGGAGAACACCGGGGAGCTGTTTTTT
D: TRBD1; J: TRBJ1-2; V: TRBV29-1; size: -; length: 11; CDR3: CSASRQGVSTF; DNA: TGCAGCGCCTCGAGACAGGGGGTCAGTACCTTC
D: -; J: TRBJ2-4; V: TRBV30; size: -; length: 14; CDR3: CAWSVLGTKNIQYF; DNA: TGTGCCTGGAGTGTACTCGGGACCAAAAACATTCAGTACTTC
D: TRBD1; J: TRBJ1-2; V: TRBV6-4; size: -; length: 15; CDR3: CASSDPGQGFGGYTF; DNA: TGTGCCAGCAGTGACCCGGGACAGGGGTTTGGTGGCTACACCTTC
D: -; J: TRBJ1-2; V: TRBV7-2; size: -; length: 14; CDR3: CASSPTGQHYGYTF; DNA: TGTGCCAGCAGCCCAACCGGACAACACTATGGCTACACCTTC
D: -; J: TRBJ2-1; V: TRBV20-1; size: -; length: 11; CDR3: CSARSVGEQFF; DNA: TGCAGTGCTAGAAGCGTAGGTGAGCAGTTCTTC
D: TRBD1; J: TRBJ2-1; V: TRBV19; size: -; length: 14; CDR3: CASRRTGASGEQFF; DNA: TGTGCCAGTAGACGGACAGGGGCGAGCGGTGAGCAGTTCTTC
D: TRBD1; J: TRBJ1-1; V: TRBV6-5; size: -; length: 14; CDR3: CASNPQGRNTEAFF; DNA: TGTGCCAGCAACCCACAGGGGAGGAACACTGAAGCTTTCTTT
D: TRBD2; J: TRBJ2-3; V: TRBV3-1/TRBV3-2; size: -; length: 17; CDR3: CASSQGLAGGPEDTQYF; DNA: TGTGCCAGCAGCCAAGGACTAGCGGGAGGGCCTGAAGATACGCAGTATTTT
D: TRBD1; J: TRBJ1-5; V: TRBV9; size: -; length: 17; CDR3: CASSAGQETGGNQPQHF; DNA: TGTGCCAGCAGCGCCGGACAGGAGACAGGGGGCAATCAGCCCCAGCATTTT